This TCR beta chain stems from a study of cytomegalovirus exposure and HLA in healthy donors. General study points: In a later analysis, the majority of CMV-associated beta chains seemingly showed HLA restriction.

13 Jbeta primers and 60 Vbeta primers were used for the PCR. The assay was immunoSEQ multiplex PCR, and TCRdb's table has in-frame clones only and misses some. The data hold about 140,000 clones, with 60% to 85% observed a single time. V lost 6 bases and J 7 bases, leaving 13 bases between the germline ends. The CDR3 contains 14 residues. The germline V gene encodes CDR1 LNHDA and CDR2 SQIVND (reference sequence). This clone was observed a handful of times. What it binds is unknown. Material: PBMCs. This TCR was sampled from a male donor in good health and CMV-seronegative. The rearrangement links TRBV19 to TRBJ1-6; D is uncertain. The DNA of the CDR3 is TGTGCCAGTAGAGTCGGGGTGGGCAATTCACCCCTCCACTTT. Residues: CASRVGVGNSPLHF.